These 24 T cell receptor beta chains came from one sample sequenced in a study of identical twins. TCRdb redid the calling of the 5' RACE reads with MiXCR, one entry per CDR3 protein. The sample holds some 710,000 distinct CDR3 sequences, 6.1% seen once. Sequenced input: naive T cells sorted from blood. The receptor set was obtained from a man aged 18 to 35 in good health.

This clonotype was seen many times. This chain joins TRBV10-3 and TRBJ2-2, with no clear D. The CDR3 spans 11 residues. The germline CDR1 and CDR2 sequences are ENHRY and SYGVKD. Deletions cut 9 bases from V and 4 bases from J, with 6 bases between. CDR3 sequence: CAILRTGELFF. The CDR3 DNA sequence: TGTGCCATTCTACGCACCGGGGAGCTGTTTTTT.

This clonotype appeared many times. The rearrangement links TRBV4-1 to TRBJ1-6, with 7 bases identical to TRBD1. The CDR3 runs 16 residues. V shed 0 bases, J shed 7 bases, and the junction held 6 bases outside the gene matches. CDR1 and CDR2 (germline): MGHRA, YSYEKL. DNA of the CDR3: TGCGCCAGCAGCCAAGATCAGGGGACAGTCAATTCACCCCTCCACTTT. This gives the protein CASSQDQGTVNSPLHF.

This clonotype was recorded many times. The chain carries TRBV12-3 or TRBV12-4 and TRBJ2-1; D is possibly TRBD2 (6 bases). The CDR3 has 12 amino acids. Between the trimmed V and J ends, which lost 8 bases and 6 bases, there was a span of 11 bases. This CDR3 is CASLANVNEQFF. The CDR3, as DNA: TGTGCCAGCCTAGCGAATGTCAATGAGCAGTTCTTC.

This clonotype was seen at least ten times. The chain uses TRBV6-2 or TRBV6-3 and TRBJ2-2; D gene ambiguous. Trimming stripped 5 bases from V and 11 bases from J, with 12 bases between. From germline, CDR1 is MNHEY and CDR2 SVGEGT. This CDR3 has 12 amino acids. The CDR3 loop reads CASSKIIHELFF. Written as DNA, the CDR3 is TGTGCCAGCAGTAAGATTATCCACGAGCTGTTTTTT.

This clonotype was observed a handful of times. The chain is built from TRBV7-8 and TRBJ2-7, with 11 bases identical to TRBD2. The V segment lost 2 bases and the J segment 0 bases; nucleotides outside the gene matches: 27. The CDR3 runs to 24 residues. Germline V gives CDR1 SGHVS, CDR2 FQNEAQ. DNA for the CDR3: TGTGCCAGCAGCTTATATTTCCCTATGACCTCGACTAGCGGGAAATGGCAGTCCTCCTACGAGCAGTACGTC. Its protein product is CASSLYFPMTSTSGKWQSSYEQYV.

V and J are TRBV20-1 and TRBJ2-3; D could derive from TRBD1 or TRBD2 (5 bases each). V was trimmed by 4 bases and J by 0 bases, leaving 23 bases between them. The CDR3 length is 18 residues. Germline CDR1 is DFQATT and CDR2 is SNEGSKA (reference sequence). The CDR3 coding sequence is TGCAGTGCTAAGGGCTGGGAAAGGGACCGCGATAGCACAGATACGCAGTATTTT. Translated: CSAKGWERDRDSTDTQYF.

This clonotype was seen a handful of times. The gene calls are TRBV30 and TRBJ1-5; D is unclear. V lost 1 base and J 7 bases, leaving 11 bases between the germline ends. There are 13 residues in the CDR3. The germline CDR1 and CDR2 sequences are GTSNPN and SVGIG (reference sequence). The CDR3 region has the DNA TGTGCCTGGAGTGGGGCCCAGGTCCAGCCCCAGCATTTT. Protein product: CAWSGAQVQPQHF. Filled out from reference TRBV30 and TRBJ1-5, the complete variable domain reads SQTIHQWPATLVQPVGSPLSLECTVEGTSNPNLYWYRQAAGRGLQLLFYSVGIGQISSEVPQNLSASRPQDRQFILSSKKLLLSDSGFYLCAWSGAQVQPQHFGDGTRLSIL.

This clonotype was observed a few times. The CDR3 coding sequence is TGTGCCAGCAGCGTGAGAACGGGAAGGACCTACGAGCAGTACTTC. Protein sequence: CASSVRTGRTYEQYF. V usage is TRBV9 and J usage is TRBJ2-7, with D possibly matching TRBD2 (5 bases). The germline gives CDR1 SGDLS, CDR2 YYNGEE. With 2 bases removed from V and 2 bases from J, the gap between germline ends came to 14 bases. The CDR3 is 15 amino acids.

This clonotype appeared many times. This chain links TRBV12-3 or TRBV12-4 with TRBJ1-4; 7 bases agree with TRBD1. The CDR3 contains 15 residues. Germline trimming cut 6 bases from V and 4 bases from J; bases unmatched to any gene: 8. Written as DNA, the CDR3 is TGTGCCAGCAGGAGAAGGGGGCGGAATAATGAAAAACTGTTTTTT. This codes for CASRRRGRNNEKLFF.

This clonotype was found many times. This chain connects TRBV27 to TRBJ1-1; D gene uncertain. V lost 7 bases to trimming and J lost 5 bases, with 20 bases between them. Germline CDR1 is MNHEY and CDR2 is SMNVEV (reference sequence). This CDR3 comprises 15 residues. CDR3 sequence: CASKPGSLMGTEAFF. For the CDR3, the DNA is TGTGCCAGCAAACCGGGATCTTTAATGGGGACTGAAGCTTTCTTT.

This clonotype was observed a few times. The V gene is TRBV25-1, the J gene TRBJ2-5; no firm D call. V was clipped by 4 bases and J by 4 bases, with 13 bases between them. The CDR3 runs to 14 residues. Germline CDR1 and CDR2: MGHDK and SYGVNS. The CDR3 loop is CASSGPHSVETQYF. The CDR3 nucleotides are TGTGCCAGCAGTGGGCCGCATTCGGTAGAGACCCAGTACTTC. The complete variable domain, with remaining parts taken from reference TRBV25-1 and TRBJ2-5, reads EADIYQTPRYLVIGTGKKITLECSQTMGHDKMYWYQQDPGMELHLIHYSYGVNSTEKGDLSSESTVSRIRTEHFPLTLESARPSHTSQYLCASSGPHSVETQYFGPGTRLLVL.

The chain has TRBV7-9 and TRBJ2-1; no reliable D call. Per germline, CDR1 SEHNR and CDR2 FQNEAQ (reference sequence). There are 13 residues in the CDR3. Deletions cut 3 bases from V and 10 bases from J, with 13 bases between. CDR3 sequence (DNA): TGTGCCAGCAGCTTTTTAGCATCTCACGAGCAGTTCTTC. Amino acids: CASSFLASHEQFF.

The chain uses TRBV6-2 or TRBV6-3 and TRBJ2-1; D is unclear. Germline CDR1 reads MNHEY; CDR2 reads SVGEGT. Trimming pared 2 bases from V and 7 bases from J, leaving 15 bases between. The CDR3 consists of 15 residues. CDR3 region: CASSYGSPRRNEQFF. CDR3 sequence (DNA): TGTGCCAGCAGTTACGGGTCCCCTAGAAGGAATGAGCAGTTCTTC.

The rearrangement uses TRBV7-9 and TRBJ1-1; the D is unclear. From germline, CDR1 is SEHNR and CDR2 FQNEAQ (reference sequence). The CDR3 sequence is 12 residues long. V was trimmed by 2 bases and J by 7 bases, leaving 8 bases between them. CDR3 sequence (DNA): TGTGCCAGCAGCTTAAGTTCCATTGAAGCTTTCTTT. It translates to CASSLSSIEAFF.

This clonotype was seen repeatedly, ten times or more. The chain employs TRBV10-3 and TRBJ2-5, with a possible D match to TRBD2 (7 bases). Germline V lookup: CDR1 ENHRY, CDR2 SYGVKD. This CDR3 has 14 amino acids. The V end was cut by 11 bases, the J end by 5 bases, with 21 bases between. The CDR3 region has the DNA TGTGCCGCGAAACCCGGGGGGCTACCCGAGACCCAGTACTTC. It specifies CAAKPGGLPETQYF.

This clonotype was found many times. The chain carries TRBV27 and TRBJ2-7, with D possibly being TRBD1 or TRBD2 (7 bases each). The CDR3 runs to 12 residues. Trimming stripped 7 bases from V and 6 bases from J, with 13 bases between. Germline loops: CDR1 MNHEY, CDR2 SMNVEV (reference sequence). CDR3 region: CASMGGGSEQYV. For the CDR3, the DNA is TGTGCCAGCATGGGAGGGGGCTCCGAGCAGTACGTC.

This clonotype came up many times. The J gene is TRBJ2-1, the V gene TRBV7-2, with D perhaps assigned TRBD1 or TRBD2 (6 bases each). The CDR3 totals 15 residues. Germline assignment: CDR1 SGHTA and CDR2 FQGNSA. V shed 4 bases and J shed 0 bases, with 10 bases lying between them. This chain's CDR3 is CASSSAGHSYNEQFF. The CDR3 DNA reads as TGTGCCAGCAGCTCGGCGGGACACTCCTACAATGAGCAGTTCTTC. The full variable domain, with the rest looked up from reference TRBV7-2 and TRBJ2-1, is GAGVSQSPSNKVTEKGKDVELRCDPISGHTALYWYRQSLGQGLEFLIYFQGNSAPDKSGLPSDRFSAERTGGSVSTLTIQRTQQEDSAVYLCASSSAGHSYNEQFFGPGTRLTVL.

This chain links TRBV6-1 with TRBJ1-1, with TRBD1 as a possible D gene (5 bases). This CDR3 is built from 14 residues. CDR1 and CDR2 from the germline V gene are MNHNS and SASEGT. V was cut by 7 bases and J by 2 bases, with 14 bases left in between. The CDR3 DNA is TGTGCCAGCAACCCGGGACCGTTAAACACTGAAGCTTTCTTT. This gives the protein CASNPGPLNTEAFF.

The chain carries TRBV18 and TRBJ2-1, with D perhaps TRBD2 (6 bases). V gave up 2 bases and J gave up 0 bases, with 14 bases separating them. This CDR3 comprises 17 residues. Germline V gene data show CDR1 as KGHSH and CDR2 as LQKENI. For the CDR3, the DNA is TGTGCCAGCTCACCAATCCCTAGCGCCAGCTCCTACAATGAGCAGTTCTTC. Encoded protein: CASSPIPSASSYNEQFF.

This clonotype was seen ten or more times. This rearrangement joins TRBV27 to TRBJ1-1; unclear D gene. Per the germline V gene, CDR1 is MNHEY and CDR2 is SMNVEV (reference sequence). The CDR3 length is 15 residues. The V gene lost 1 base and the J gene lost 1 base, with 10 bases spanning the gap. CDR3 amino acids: CASSLYRRENTEAFF. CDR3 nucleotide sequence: TGTGCCAGCAGTTTATACCGGAGAGAGAACACTGAAGCTTTCTTT.

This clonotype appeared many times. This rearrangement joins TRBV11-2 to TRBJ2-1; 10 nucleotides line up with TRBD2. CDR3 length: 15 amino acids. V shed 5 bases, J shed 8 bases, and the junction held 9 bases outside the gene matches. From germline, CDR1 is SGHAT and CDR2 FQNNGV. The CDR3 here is CASSPWTSGRDEQFF. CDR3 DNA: TGTGCCAGCAGCCCGTGGACTAGCGGACGGGATGAGCAGTTCTTC.

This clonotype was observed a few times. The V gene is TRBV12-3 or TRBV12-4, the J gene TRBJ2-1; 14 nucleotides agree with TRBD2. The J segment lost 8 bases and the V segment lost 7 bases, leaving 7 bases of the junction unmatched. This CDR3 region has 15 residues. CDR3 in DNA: TGTGCCAGCACCCCAGGGACTAGCGGGAGCCATGAGCAGTTCTTC. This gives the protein CASTPGTSGSHEQFF.

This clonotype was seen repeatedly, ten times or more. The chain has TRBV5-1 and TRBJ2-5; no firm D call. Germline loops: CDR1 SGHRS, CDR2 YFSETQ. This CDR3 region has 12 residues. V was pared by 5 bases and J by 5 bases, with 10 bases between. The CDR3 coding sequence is TGCGCCAGCAGTGGCGTCCGGGAGACCCAGTACTTC. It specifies CASSGVRETQYF.

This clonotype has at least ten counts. The CDR3 nucleotides read TGTGCCAGCAGTGCTCTAGCGGGAGTGAGCGGGGAGCTGTTTTTT. It translates to CASSALAGVSGELFF. The chain combines TRBV2 with TRBJ2-2, with 10 bases matching TRBD2. CDR3 size: 15 residues. The V segment lost 4 bases and the J segment 7 bases; nucleotides outside the gene matches: 6. Germline-derived CDR1 and CDR2 are SNHLY and FYNNEI. The full variable domain, its missing parts supplied by reference TRBV2 and TRBJ2-2, is EPEVTQTPSHQVTQMGQEVILRCVPISNHLYFYWYRQILGQKVEFLVSFYNNEISEKSEIFDDQFSVERPDGSNFTLKIRSTKLEDSAMYFCASSALAGVSGELFFGEGSRLTVL.